Presented here are 8 T cell receptor beta chains from one specimen sequenced in a study of early T cells in non-severe SARS-CoV-2 infection (dated by TCRdb to the early 2020s). The library was produced with 5' RACE. Sequencing was carried out with a NextSeq 500. TCRdb ran its own pipeline on the public reads, namely fastp trimming at Q25 and MiXCR clone calling, and kept in-frame beta chains. For every CDR3 protein sequence, its rows merge into one entry that carries the most common genes and DNA. This sample has around 67,000 distinct CDR3 sequences in its table, and approximately 10% of those were observed once. Clones ranked in the top ten supply about 6% of the sample. Sequencing used whole blood, obtained at baseline. These receptors were collected from an adult who was a healthcare worker with PCR-confirmed SARS-CoV-2 infection or an uninfected control (not recorded which).

This clonotype was seen many times. The chain links TRBV5-1 to TRBJ2-3; TRBD2 is a possible D gene (5 bases). Trimming took 0 bases from V and 5 from J, leaving 10 bases between them. The CDR3 has 14 amino acids. Germline CDR1 reads SGHRS; CDR2 reads YFSETQ. The CDR3 nucleotides are TGCGCCAGCAGCTTGGGGGGAGTCAGAGATACGCAGTATTTT. Protein sequence: CASSLGGVRDTQYF.

V usage is TRBV5-5 and J usage is TRBJ2-3; 11 bases map to TRBD1. The CDR3 is 15 amino acids. Germline V gene sequence: CDR1 SGHKS, CDR2 YYEKEE (reference sequence). V lost 4 bases, J lost 3 bases, and 4 bases stayed unmatched. Written as DNA, the CDR3 is TGTGCCAGCAGCCCGGACAGGGGGCGGACAGATACGCAGTATTTT. Its translation is CASSPDRGRTDTQYF.

The chain has TRBV10-3 and TRBJ1-4; TRBD1 aligns across 8 bases. This CDR3 spans 15 amino acids. The J segment lost 4 bases and the V segment lost 6 bases, leaving 7 bases of the junction unmatched. Per the germline V gene, CDR1 is ENHRY and CDR2 is SYGVKD. The CDR3, as DNA: TGTGCCATCAGCAGGACAGGGAGCAATAATGAAAAACTGTTTTTT. Protein product: CAISRTGSNNEKLFF.

This clonotype has at least ten counts. V usage is TRBV5-1 and J usage is TRBJ2-5; TRBD1 matches at 8 bases. The CDR3 length is 13 residues. Trimming removed 2 bases from V and 4 bases from J; junction bases left unmatched: 1. The germline CDR1 and CDR2 sequences are SGHRS and YFSETQ. DNA for the CDR3: TGCGCCAGCAGCTTTCAGGGGGCAGAGACCCAGTACTTC. This encodes CASSFQGAETQYF.

This clonotype was found a few times. This chain connects TRBV29-1 to TRBJ2-7; 8 positions agree with TRBD2. Looked up from germline, CDR1 is SQVTM and CDR2 is ANQGSEA. CDR3 length: 12 amino acids. J gave up 7 bases and V 7 bases, and 9 bases lay outside the gene matches. The CDR3 sequence: CSARTSGGEQYF. As DNA, the CDR3 is TGCAGCGCCCGGACATCGGGAGGGGAGCAGTACTTC.

This clonotype was counted ten times or more. The chain uses TRBV10-1 and TRBJ2-1; 7 nucleotides agree with TRBD2. The germline V gene encodes CDR1 WNHNN and CDR2 SYGVQD (reference sequence). Germline trimming cut 6 bases from V and 6 bases from J; bases unmatched to any gene: 5. CDR3 length equals 13 residues. CDR3 region: CASSARLANEQFF. Written as DNA, the CDR3 is TGCGCCAGCAGCGCACGACTAGCCAATGAGCAGTTCTTC.

The genes are TRBV7-8 and TRBJ2-1; unclear D gene. Trimming left V 1 base short and J 2 bases short, with 9 bases between. Germline lookup yields CDR1 SGHVS and CDR2 FQNEAQ. The length of the CDR3 is 15 residues. Written as DNA, the CDR3 is TGTGCCAGCAGCTTAGGTAGAGTACCCTACAATGAGCAGTTCTTC. Translating gives CASSLGRVPYNEQFF.

Ten or more counts support this clonotype. The rearrangement links TRBV6-6 to TRBJ2-1; 11 nucleotides match TRBD1. The CDR3 sequence is 13 residues long. V lost 6 bases and J lost 8; bases outside the gene matches: 3. The germline gives CDR1 MNHNY, CDR2 SVGAGI (reference sequence). CDR3: CASSGQGAHEQFF. The CDR3 DNA follows: TGTGCCAGCAGCGGACAGGGGGCGCATGAGCAGTTCTTC.